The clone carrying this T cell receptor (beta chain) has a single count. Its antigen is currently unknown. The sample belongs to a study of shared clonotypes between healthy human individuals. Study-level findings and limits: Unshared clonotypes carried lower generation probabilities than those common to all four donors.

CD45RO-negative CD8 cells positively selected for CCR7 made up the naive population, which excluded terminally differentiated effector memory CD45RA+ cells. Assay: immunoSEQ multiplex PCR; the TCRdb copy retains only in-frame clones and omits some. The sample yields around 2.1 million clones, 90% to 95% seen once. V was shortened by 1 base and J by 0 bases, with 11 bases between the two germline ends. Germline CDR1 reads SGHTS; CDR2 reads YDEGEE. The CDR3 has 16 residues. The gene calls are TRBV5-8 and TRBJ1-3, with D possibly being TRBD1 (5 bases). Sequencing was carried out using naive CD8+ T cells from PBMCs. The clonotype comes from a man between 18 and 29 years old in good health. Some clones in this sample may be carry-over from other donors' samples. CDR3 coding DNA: TGTGCCAGCAGCTTGCGGGACGCCGGCTCTGGAAACACCATATATTTT. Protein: CASSLRDAGSGNTIYF.